This T cell receptor (beta chain) was sequenced during a study of T-cell reconstitution after alpha-beta-depleted transplantation in children. General study findings and limits: Expanded clones from the graft, numbering several hundred, reportedly supplied alpha-beta T cells about two months after transplant.

Germline CDR1 and CDR2: SGHDN and FVKESK. The V end was cut by 7 bases, the J end by 0 bases, with 11 bases between. This CDR3 is built from 14 residues. Unique molecular identifiers featured in how the TCRbeta library was prepared. TCRdb recomputed calls from the PCR reads with MiXCR, one row per CDR3 protein. The profile covers fewer than 500,000 distinct CDR3 sequences, with roughly two fifths appearing a single time and around a quarter taken by the ten largest. This clonotype was found a few times. The antigen is not known. This chain uses TRBV14 with TRBJ2-3; D is unclear. This TCR derives from a girl under 10 years old with aplastic anemia, due to receive a stem cell transplant. The specimen was PBMCs, collected before TCRalphabeta/CD19-depleted stem cell transplant. This CDR3 reads CASNLMSSTDTQYF. The CDR3 DNA follows: TGTGCCAGCAATCTCATGTCCAGCACAGATACGCAGTATTTT.